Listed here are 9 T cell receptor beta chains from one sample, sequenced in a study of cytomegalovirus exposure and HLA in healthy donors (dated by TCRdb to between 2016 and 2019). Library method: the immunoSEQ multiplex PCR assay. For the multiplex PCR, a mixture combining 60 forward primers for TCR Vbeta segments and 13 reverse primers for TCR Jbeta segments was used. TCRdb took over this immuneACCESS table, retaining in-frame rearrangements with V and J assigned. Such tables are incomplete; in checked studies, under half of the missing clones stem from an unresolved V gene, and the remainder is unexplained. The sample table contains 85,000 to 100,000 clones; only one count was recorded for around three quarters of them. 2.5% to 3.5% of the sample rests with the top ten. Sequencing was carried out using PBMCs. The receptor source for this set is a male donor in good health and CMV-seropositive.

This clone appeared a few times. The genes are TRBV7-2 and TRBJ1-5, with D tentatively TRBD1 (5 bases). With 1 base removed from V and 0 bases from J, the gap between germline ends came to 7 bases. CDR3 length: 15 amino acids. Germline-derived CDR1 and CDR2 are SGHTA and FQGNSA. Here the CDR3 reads CASSLVDSSNQPQHF. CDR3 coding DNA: TGTGCCAGCAGCTTAGTAGACAGTAGCAATCAGCCCCAGCATTTT.

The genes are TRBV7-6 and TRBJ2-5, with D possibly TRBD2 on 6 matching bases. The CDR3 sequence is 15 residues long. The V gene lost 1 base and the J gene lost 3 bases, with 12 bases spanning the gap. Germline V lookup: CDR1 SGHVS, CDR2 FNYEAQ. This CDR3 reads CASSLGGTLKETQYF. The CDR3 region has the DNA TGTGCCAGCAGCTTAGGGGGGACTTTAAAAGAGACCCAGTACTTC.

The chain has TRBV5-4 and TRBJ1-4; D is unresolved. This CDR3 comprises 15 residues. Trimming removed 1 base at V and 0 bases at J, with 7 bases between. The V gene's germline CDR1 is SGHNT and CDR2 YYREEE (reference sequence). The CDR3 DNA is TGTGCCAGCAGCTTGTCGACTTCAACTAATGAAAAACTGTTTTTT. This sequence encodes CASSLSTSTNEKLFF. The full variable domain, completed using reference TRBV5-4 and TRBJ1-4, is ETGVTQSPTHLIKTRGQQVTLRCSSQSGHNTVSWYQQALGQGPQFIFQYYREEENGRGNFPPRFSGLQFPNYSSELNVNALELDDSALYLCASSLSTSTNEKLFFGSGTQLSVL.

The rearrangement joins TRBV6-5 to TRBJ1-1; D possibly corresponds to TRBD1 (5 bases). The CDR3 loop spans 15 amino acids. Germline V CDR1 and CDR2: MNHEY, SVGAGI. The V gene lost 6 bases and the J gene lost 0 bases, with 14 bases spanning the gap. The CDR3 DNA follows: TGTGCCAGCAGAGTTACGAGACAGATGAACACTGAAGCTTTCTTT. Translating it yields CASRVTRQMNTEAFF.

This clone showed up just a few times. CDR3 region: CASSRDRSLPEAFF. The CDR3 DNA follows: TGTGCCAGCAGCCGGGACAGGTCCCTCCCTGAAGCTTTCTTT. V is TRBV6-6 and J is TRBJ1-1; 8 bases are shared with TRBD1. V dropped 6 bases and J dropped 6; count of bases not matched to a gene: 9. CDR1 is MNHNY and CDR2 is SVGAGI in the germline V gene (reference sequence). There are 14 residues in the CDR3.

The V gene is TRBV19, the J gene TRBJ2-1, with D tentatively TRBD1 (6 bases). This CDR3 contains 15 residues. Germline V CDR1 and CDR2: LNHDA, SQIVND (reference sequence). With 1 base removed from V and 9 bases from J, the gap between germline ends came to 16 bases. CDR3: CASSIGDTPRGEQFF. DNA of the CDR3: TGTGCCAGTAGTATAGGGGACACCCCGAGGGGTGAGCAGTTCTTC.

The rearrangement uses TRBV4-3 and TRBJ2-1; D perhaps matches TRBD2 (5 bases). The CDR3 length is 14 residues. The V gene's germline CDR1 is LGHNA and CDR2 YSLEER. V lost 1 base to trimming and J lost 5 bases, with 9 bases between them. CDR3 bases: TGCGCCAGCAGCCAAGCGGGGTCTCACAATGAGCAGTTCTTC. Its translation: CASSQAGSHNEQFF.

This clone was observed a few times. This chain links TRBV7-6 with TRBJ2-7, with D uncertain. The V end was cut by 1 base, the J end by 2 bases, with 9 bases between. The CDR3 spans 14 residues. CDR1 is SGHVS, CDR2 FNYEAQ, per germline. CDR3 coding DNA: TGTGCCAGCAGCTTAGACTGGCAGGCCTACGAGCAGTACTTC. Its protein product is CASSLDWQAYEQYF.

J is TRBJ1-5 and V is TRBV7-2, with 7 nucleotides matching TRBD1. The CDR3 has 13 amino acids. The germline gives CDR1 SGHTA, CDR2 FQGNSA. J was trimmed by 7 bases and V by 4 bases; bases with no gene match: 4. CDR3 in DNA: TGTGCCAGCAGCTCCGGCAGGGGGCAGCCCCAGCATTTT. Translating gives CASSSGRGQPQHF.